The 5 T cell receptor beta chains given below trace back to one sample, sequenced in a study of response to subunit inactivated influenza vaccine. TCRdb called the RT-PCR reads again in MiXCR, with one record for every CDR3 protein. Of approximately 490,000 distinct CDR3 sequences detected, roughly 7.6% appear once; the ten largest clones hold around 13%. Material: PBMCs from blood, obtained about 23 months after vaccination. These receptors were collected from a man aged 50 to 69 who received an inactivated influenza vaccine.

This clonotype occurred many times. The J gene is TRBJ1-5, the V gene TRBV7-9, with 9 bases lining up with TRBD1. This CDR3 contains 18 residues. V was pared by 4 bases and J by 5 bases, with 15 bases of the junction left unmatched. Germline CDR1 SEHNR, CDR2 FQNEAQ (reference sequence). CDR3 sequence: CASSSGSGTGRQDQPQHF. As DNA, the CDR3 is TGTGCCAGCAGCTCCGGGTCCGGGACAGGGAGGCAGGATCAGCCCCAGCATTTT.

This clonotype was counted between two and nine times. This chain joins TRBV7-2 and TRBJ1-2; D gene ambiguous. The ends were cut back, 5 bases at V and 0 bases at J, with 13 bases in the middle. Germline V gene sequence: CDR1 SGHTA, CDR2 FQGNSA. This CDR3 is 15 amino acids long. In nucleotides, the CDR3 is TGTGCCAGCAGCCAAGTGGTCCTAGCTAACTATGGCTACACCTTC. Encoded protein: CASSQVVLANYGYTF.

This clonotype was detected many times. The chain couples TRBV5-1 to TRBJ1-2, with D uncertain. Germline V gene lookup returns CDR1 SGHRS and CDR2 YFSETQ. Between the trimmed V and J ends, which lost 0 bases and 4 bases, there was a span of 10 bases. The CDR3 runs 14 residues. Written as DNA, the CDR3 is TGCGCCAGCAGCTTGGATGGAGGATCCTATGGCTACACCTTC. Protein: CASSLDGGSYGYTF.

This clonotype showed up many times. The chain employs TRBV6-1 and TRBJ1-2; 7 positions match TRBD1. This CDR3 is 15 amino acids long. V lost 4 bases and J lost 8; bases outside the gene matches: 13. Germline loops: CDR1 MNHNS, CDR2 SASEGT. CDR3 sequence reads: CASSVSGGDSGGYTF. The CDR3 DNA follows: TGTGCCAGCAGTGTTTCAGGGGGTGACAGCGGCGGCTACACCTTC.

This clonotype was counted at least ten times. The gene calls are TRBV3-1 and TRBJ2-2; no clear D. The V and J ends lost 3 bases and 4 bases respectively, with 3 bases between them. CDR3 length equals 12 residues. CDR1 is LGHDT and CDR2 is YNNKEL in the germline V gene (reference sequence). CDR3 sequence reads: CASSHTTGELFF. The CDR3 DNA follows: TGTGCCAGCAGCCACACCACCGGGGAGCTGTTTTTT.